Listed below are T cell receptor beta chains from one sample, sequenced in a study of OX40 agonist ivuxolimab in advanced cancers. This table comes from immunoSEQ multiplex PCR, and its TCRdb copy is limited to in-frame clones, with some not included. Among 90,000 or so clones listed, roughly 90% were seen once. This specimen was CD4+ or CD8+ T cells sorted from blood, taken in a trial of the OX40 agonist ivuxolimab. These receptors came from an adult with an advanced solid tumor such as melanoma, head and neck, liver or kidney cancer. CDR3s include the opening cysteine and the closing phenylalanine or tryptophan. The order of the fields is CDR3 length, V gene, clone size, J gene, D gene, CDR3 protein, CDR3 DNA. The D gene is left open where the match is weak. Clone size is stated in some rows and not others, as once, few, many or a class when expanded.

>11|TRBV29-1|.|TRBJ1-1|.
CSVPGGAEAFF
TGCAGCGTACCCGGGGGGGCGGAAGCTTTCTTT
>12|TRBV27|few|TRBJ1-5|.
CASGTPFLAQHF
TGTGCCAGCGGGACACCATTTTTAGCCCAGCATTTT
>18|TRBV28|.|TRBJ2-1|.
CASSPRVGSTRGFNEQFF
TGTGCCAGCAGTCCCAGGGTGGGCAGCACACGAGGTTTCAATGAGCAGTTCTTC
>13|TRBV18|.|TRBJ2-3|.
CASSPLQADTQYF
TGTGCCAGCTCACCACTCCAAGCAGATACGCAGTATTTT
>14|TRBV9|.|TRBJ2-1|.
CASAWGTDNNEQFF
TGTGCCAGCGCATGGGGGACTGATAACAATGAGCAGTTCTTC
>12|TRBV28|.|TRBJ1-2|.
CASSLLQGSYTF
TGTGCCAGCAGTTTATTACAGGGCTCCTACACCTTC
>16|TRBV21-1|.|TRBJ2-6|.
CASSNEGISGANVLTF
TGTGCCAGCAGCAATGAGGGGATCTCTGGGGCCAACGTCCTGACTTTC
>13|TRBV4-3|.|TRBJ2-2|.
CASSPDPAGELFF
TGCGCCAGCAGCCCAGATCCCGCCGGGGAGCTGTTTTTT
>14|TRBV6-6|.|TRBJ1-1|.
CASSDEWGRTEAFF
TGTGCCAGCAGCGATGAGTGGGGGCGAACTGAAGCTTTCTTT
>15|TRBV2|.|TRBJ1-2|.
CASSESTAANYGYTF
TGTGCCAGCAGTGAATCGACTGCAGCTAACTATGGCTACACCTTC
>16|TRBV7-2|.|TRBJ2-1|TRBD1
CASSLMTGQVGNEQFF
TGTGCCAGCAGCCTGATGACAGGGCAGGTTGGCAATGAGCAGTTCTTC
>14|TRBV7-2|.|TRBJ1-4|TRBD1
CASSAQGASEKLFF
TGTGCCAGCAGCGCACAGGGGGCCAGTGAAAAACTGTTTTTT
>14|TRBV18|once|TRBJ2-7|.
CASSPLAGAYEQYF
TGTGCCAGCTCACCATTGGCTGGAGCCTACGAGCAGTACTTC
>13|TRBV10-3|.|TRBJ1-6|.
CAISREEDSPLHF
TGTGCCATCAGTAGGGAGGAGGATTCACCCCTCCACTTT
>13|TRBV19|.|TRBJ2-1|.
CASSIADYNEQFF
TGTGCCAGTAGTATAGCAGACTATAATGAGCAGTTCTTC
>15|TRBV6-6|.|TRBJ2-7|.
CASSYSARLSYEQYF
TGTGCCAGCAGTTACTCCGCACGTCTCTCCTACGAGCAGTACTTC
>16|TRBV6-5|.|TRBJ1-4|TRBD1
CASSYARQGVGEKLFF
TGTGCCAGCAGTTACGCCAGACAGGGGGTCGGTGAAAAACTGTTTTTT